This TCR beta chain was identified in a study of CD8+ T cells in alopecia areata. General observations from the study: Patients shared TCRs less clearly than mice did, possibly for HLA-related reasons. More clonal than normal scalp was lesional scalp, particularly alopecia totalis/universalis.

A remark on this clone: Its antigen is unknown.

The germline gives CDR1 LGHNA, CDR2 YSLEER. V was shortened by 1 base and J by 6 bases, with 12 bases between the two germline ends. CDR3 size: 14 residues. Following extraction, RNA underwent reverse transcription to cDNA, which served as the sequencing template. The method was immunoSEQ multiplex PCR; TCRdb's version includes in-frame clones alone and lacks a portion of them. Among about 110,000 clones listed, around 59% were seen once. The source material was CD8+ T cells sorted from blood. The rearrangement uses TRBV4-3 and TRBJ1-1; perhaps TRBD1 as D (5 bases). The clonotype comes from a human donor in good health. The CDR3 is CASSQGWGIPEAFF. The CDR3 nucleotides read TGCGCCAGCAGCCAAGGTTGGGGGATCCCTGAAGCTTTCTTT.